The sequence of this TCR beta chain was determined in a study of identical twins. Per germline, CDR1 SGHAT and CDR2 FQDESV (reference sequence). The V segment lost 4 bases and the J segment 0 bases; nucleotides outside the gene matches: 8. This CDR3 is 17 amino acids long. This clonotype was counted between two and nine times. TCRdb reprocessed the 5' RACE reads with MiXCR, giving one entry per CDR3 protein. The sample has roughly 710,000 distinct CDR3 sequences; around 6.1% are singletons. Sample: naive T cells sorted from blood. The TCR originated in a man between 18 and 29 years old in good health. The chain recombines TRBV11-1 with TRBJ2-5; TRBD2 matches at 10 bases. The CDR3 loop reads CASSYLGLAGDQETQYF. CDR3 in DNA: TGTGCCAGCAGCTACCTGGGCCTAGCGGGAGACCAAGAGACCCAGTACTTC.